This record concerns one T cell receptor (beta chain) sequence. As yet, its antigen is unknown. This sample is drawn from a study of blood T cells in healthy people across ages. Overall study results and limits: The study could not conclusively compare naive and antigen-experienced cells, given its unsorted PBMCs.

Primers used in a second PCR of about 7 to 12 cycles were a sample-barcoded 5' primer and a J-beta primer mix. TCRdb recomputed calls from the 5' RACE reads with MiXCR, one row per CDR3 protein. The table shows 650,000 to 800,000 distinct CDR3 sequences, with approximately 52% occurring only once. The sequence was obtained from a woman of 80 years or more in good health. The sample taken for sequencing was blood.

CDR3 protein: CASSLSAGDICGYTF. The CDR3 DNA sequence: TGTGCCAGCAGTTTAAGTGCAGGGGATATCTGTGGCTACACCTTC. This sequence joins TRBV27 and TRBJ1-2, with D perhaps TRBD1 (6 bases). Germline V gives CDR1 MNHEY, CDR2 SMNVEV (reference sequence). The CDR3 covers 15 residues. Trimming cost V 2 bases and J 7 bases, with 17 bases left between them.